This entry describes one T cell receptor beta chain. Its antigen is unknown. No clone much larger than this one lies a single base away; base qualities are absent. Trimmed from V: 3 bases; trimmed from J: 8 bases; junction bases lacking a gene match: 5. The germline V gene encodes CDR1 MNHEY and CDR2 SMNVEV (reference sequence). The CDR3 runs 15 residues from the cysteine to the phenylalanine. Only the CDR3 DNA stays, 45 bases, in frame from base 1. The sample originates from a study of cytomegalovirus exposure and HLA in healthy donors (TCRdb year 2017). Study-level background: An earlier analysis of some 600 of the donors reported 250 to 300 Gb of sequence data and about 120 million unique TCR beta sequences obtained from about 179 million T cells. A later genetic analysis used genome-wide SNP genotypes for about three fifths of the 666 donors, treating that subset as a discovery cohort. A separate validation cohort of roughly 130 different subjects was used in addition to the 666-subject first cohort. Roughly 290 gigabases of sequencing data and 70 million to 95 million unique TCR sequences made up an early release that covered several hundred HLA-typed donors. The number of typed donors differed by locus: about 620-640 for A, B, C, DRB1 and DQB1; 500 to 550 for DQA1; approximately 600 for DPA1; and about 470 for DPB1. The T cell repertoires of around 730 subjects were profiled by immunosequencing and related to cytomegalovirus serostatus. To predict cytomegalovirus infection status, the study brought together high-throughput TCR immunosequencing, statistical association of individual TCRs with disease status, and machine learning. Donor age, sex, ethnicity and CMV serostatus were collected together with the repertoire data. About five DR-DQ haplotypes were treated as single units for association and clustering because of strong linkage in the cohort. HLA typing covered class I and class II loci at four-digit resolution. On average, around 200,000 unique TCR beta nucleotide sequences were sequenced per donor among about 400 genotyped donors of the cohort, with approximately 18% of those sequences being non-productive. Of the roughly 400 genotyped donors, around 81% fell in the genetic ancestry cluster associated with self-reported Caucasian donors. A later analysis re-analyzed previously published TCR beta repertoires from 650 to 800 donors and added high-resolution HLA genotyping to study TCR occurrence patterns. All discovery cohort repertoires had been generated on a single sequencing platform. The study aimed to test whether signatures of past pathogen exposure could be identified by cataloging public T cell receptors. The later analysis used no new phenotypic data to find candidate immune exposures, relying instead on TCR beta sequences and their occurrence across donors. In an earlier analysis of 550 to 700 of the donors, high-throughput TCR beta sequencing was used to judge whether each TCR beta V gene segment behaved as functional or pseudogenic.

Libraries were built with the immunoSEQ multiplex PCR assay. The multiplex PCR relied on a mix of 60 forward primers for TCR Vbeta segments and 13 reverse primers for TCR Jbeta segments. The CDR3 region of rearranged TCR beta genes was amplified from genomic DNA by a multiplex PCR assay. The Illumina HiSeq System was used to sequence the amplified TCR beta libraries as 87-base-pair reads. As for the original processing: A later analysis tallied 80 million to 95 million unique TCR beta chains across the 666 repertoires, and about 12 million of those chains were shared by two or more donors. A nearest-neighbor algorithm error-corrected the raw reads and collapsed the reads into unique sequences, merging closely related sequences to remove PCR and sequencing errors. V, D and J gene segments were assigned by aligning CDR3 sequences to IMGT reference sequences. For a sequence to be retained, at least a six-nucleotide match to both a V gene segment and a J gene segment was required. A rearrangement was called productive if the CDR3 had no stop codons and remained in frame with V and J, and every other rearrangement was called non-productive. CDR3 was defined by IMGT convention, running from the second conserved V-encoded cysteine to the conserved J-encoded phenylalanine. The earlier analysis of 587 of the donors excluded any sequence lacking an unambiguous match to a single V gene segment. An earlier analysis of fewer than 750 of the donors classified V segments as functional when productive rearrangements were above 56.7% and as segregating when the standard deviation between donors was above 5%. To diagnose cytomegalovirus status from the catalog of TCR beta chain sequences, a statistical classification framework was built. In a later analysis, TCR nucleotide sequences were compared against IMGT/GENE-DB human TR gene sequences so that V and J genes could be assigned. In a later analysis, CDR3 sequences and most-parsimonious VDJ recombination scenarios were assigned using the TCRdist pipeline. In a later analysis, each TCR beta chain was defined by its CDR3 amino acid sequence together with its V-gene family, and reads without a unique V-gene family were excluded. To address suspected cross-contamination and a sequencing artifact, a later analysis removed 550 to 750 highly shared, low-generation-probability nucleotide sequences. For each public chain, a later analysis derived a clonal expansion index from normalized ranks of inferred template counts within each repertoire. In a later analysis, generation probabilities were computed with a VDJ recombination model fitted to out-of-frame rearrangements, and the resulting probabilities were checked against IGoR. In a later analysis, TCR-TCR, TCR-HLA and TCR-CMV co-occurrence was scored with hypergeometric tests, and a repertoire-size bias correction was applied to TCR pairs. To estimate false discovery rates, a later analysis permuted the HLA or CMV assignments 20 times. In a later analysis, co-occurring TCRs were grouped using DBSCAN, with TCRdist sequence similarity added in when clustering inside HLA-allele-positive subsets. Co-occurrence clustering excluded repertoires with fewer than 30,000 or more than 120,000 public chains, plus five with anomalous nucleotide sharing. TCRdb limited this immuneACCESS table to in-frame rearrangements with V and J called. A share of clones is missing; checked studies link under half to unresolved V genes, and the rest is unexplained. V and J calls and clone size follow that table, whereas D and trimming were derived from the DNA. Here the sample has approximately 100,000 clones; over 75% occur a single time. The ten largest clones take up around 9.9% of the sample.

The paper as a whole reports these results and caveats: The study gave a list of some 150 TCR beta chains associated with cytomegalovirus. A later analysis found that most CMV-associated TCR beta chains appeared HLA-restricted, with HLA associations seemingly driven largely by CMV exposure. Linkage disequilibrium might explain the correlated functional status among segregating V segments, but an unknown experimental factor could not be excluded. Most TCR sequences were observed very rarely across donors, whereas some public TCRs were present in many individuals. The only immune exposure information available for the cohort was CMV serostatus. In a later analysis, around 15,000 TCR beta sequences were associated with specific HLA alleles at a false discovery rate of 0.05. A later analysis reported that several top co-occurrence clusters appeared linked to parvovirus B19, influenza, CMV and Epstein-Barr virus. An association between a missense DCLRE1C variant and V-gene and J-gene trimming of TCR beta chains was found in a later genetic analysis and replicated in an independent cohort. The authors suggested that the approach could potentially be extended to other disease states and immunological phenotypes. The classifier was reported to diagnose cytomegalovirus status with high specificity and sensitivity in both the original and validation cohorts. A later genetic analysis reported fewer N-insertions in productive TCRs among donors in an Asian-associated ancestry cluster than the roughly 700-donor mean. The earlier analysis of 450 to 700 of the donors excluded around 17 rarely observed V segments, including chromosome 9 orphons, because counts were too low. When HLA alleles, especially DR and DQ, strongly co-occurred, TCR associations were difficult to assign to individual alleles. A cluster of highly shared sequence variants was judged likely to represent a technical artifact of the sequencing pipeline. The presence/absence analyses assumed that sequencing depth was roughly uniform across donors, and that assumption may not be true. In a later analysis, the rate of TCR association differed among HLA loci, with DRB1 alleles having the most associated TCRs and HLA-C alleles having the fewest. Broadly in line with IMGT annotations, most TCR beta V segments showed up in productive rearrangements about 90% or about 30% of the time in an earlier analysis of about 500 of the donors. This cohort had only TCR beta chains sequenced, and the lack of alpha or paired-chain data limited which features could be detected. A further reported finding was that TCR beta sequences accurately predicted the HLA-A and HLA-B alleles for most subjects in the first cohort. Because some donors lacked HLA typing at each locus, the association tests relied only on the typed subset. In vitro tests confirmed that three of the cytomegalovirus-associated TCR beta chains recognize cytomegalovirus antigens. The 87-base-pair reads could not distinguish some IMGT-functional V segments, including TRBV6-2 and TRBV6-3, so those segments were excluded. In a later analysis, HLA-associated TCR beta chains were found to be more clonally expanded and to have lower generation probabilities than equally common non-associated chains.

The cohort was made up of 500 to 850 healthy bone marrow donors. At the time of sampling, all cohort members were nominally healthy, though unrecorded immune exposures were likely present. The donor was CMV seropositive and was included in the group of 250 to 300 seropositive cohort members. Each donor provided a peripheral blood sample, and peripheral blood mononuclear cells were used for TCR beta sequencing. Genomic DNA was extracted from the blood cell samples with the Qiagen DNeasy Blood Extraction Kit. The material sequenced was PBMCs. The chain joins TRBV27 to TRBJ1-6, with 9 bases in between that match TRBD1. This TCR derives from a man in his forties in good health and CMV-seropositive. The CDR3 region: CASSFRDRVYSPLHF. The DNA sequence follows: TGTGCCAGCAGTTTTAGGGACAGGGTTTATTCACCCCTCCACTTT.